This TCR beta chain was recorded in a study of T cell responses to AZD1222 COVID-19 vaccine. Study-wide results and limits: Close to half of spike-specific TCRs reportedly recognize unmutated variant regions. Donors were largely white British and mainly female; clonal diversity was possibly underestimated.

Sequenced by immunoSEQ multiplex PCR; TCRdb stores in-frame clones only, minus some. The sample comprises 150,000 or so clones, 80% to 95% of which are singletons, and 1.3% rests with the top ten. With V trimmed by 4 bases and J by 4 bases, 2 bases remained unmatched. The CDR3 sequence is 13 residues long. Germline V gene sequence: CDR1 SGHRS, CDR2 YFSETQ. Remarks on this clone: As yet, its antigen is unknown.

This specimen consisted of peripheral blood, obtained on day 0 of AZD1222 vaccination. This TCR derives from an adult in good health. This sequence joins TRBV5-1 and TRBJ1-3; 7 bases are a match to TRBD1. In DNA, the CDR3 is TGCGCCAGCAGCGAGGGGGCCGGAAACACCATATATTTT. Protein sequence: CASSEGAGNTIYF.